The 6 T cell receptor beta chains below all came from one sample that was sequenced in a study of a mutant IDH1 vaccine in newly diagnosed glioma. No antigens are known for them. The time point here: week 5, during vaccination. It was 300 ug of mutant IDH1 20-mer peptide that made up each vaccine dose, given with topical imiquimod. Libraries were prepared by immunoSEQ multiplex PCR; TCRdb keeps only in-frame clonotypes and omits some of them. The sample lists 40,000 to 50,000 clones, roughly 88% occurring once. Sample: PBMCs, taken from a glioma patient whose treatment included an IDH1 peptide vaccine. The receptors come from a man aged 35-49 years with glioma.

The chain has TRBV15 and TRBJ2-5; TRBD1 is a possible D gene (6 bases). This CDR3 region has 14 residues. Germline loops: CDR1 LNHNV, CDR2 YYDKDF (reference sequence). V shed 8 bases and J shed 7 bases, with 20 bases lying between them. The chain's CDR3 is CATGARQDKGTQYF. The DNA of the CDR3 is TGTGCCACCGGGGCGAGACAGGATAAGGGGACCCAGTACTTC. Using reference TRBV15 and TRBJ2-5 for the parts outside the CDR3, the full variable domain is DAMVIQNPRYQVTQFGKPVTLSCSQTLNHNVMYWYQQKSSQAPKLLFHYYDKDFNNEADTPDNFQSRRPNTSFCFLDIRSPGLGDTAMYLCATGARQDKGTQYFGPGTRLLVL.

The chain combines TRBV18 with TRBJ2-2; D gene uncertain. The CDR3 sequence is 15 residues long. The germline V gene has CDR1 KGHSH and CDR2 LQKENI. The V end lost 5 bases, the J end lost 7 bases, and 17 bases lay between the germline ends. The CDR3 protein is CASSGNTQPYGELFF. The CDR3, as DNA: TGTGCCAGCTCAGGAAACACCCAACCGTACGGGGAGCTGTTTTTT.

The V gene is TRBV21-1, the J gene TRBJ2-7; TRBD1 is the table's D call and was not checked against the DNA. TRBV21-1 constitutes a pseudogene. This CDR3 spans 17 amino acids. Here the CDR3 reads CASSKRYPGQAFYEQYF. In DNA, the CDR3 is TGTGCCAGCAGCAAAAGGTATCCGGGACAGGCCTTTTACGAGCAGTACTTC.

The rearrangement links TRBV29-1 to TRBJ2-7; 7 bases are a match to TRBD2. The V gene end was trimmed by 7 bases and the J gene end by 2 bases; junction bases not matched to a gene: 8. CDR3 length: 13 residues. Germline V gene sequence: CDR1 SQVTM, CDR2 ANQGSEA. CDR3 residues: CSATSERTYEQYF. The CDR3 coding sequence is TGCAGCGCTACTAGCGAAAGGACCTACGAGCAGTACTTC.

This sequence joins TRBV5-1 and TRBJ2-1, with TRBD1 as a possible D gene (5 bases). CDR3 size: 14 residues. The V end lost 2 bases, the J end lost 2 bases, and 8 bases lay between the germline ends. In germline, CDR1 is SGHRS, CDR2 YFSETQ. The CDR3 is CASSFATAYNEQFF. As DNA, the CDR3 is TGCGCCAGCAGCTTTGCGACAGCCTACAATGAGCAGTTCTTC. The full variable domain, completed using reference TRBV5-1 and TRBJ2-1, is KAGVTQTPRYLIKTRGQQVTLSCSPISGHRSVSWYQQTPGQGLQFLFEYFSETQRNKGNFPGRFSGRQFSNSRSEMNVSTLELGDSALYLCASSFATAYNEQFFGPGTRLTVL.

The V and J genes are TRBV5-1 and TRBJ2-7; 8 bases are a match to TRBD1. Germline CDR1 is SGHRS and CDR2 is YFSETQ. V shed 0 bases, J shed 9 bases, and the junction held 11 bases outside the gene matches. This CDR3 region has 15 residues. In DNA, the CDR3 is TGCGCCAGCAGCTTGGATGGGACAGGCTATAGCGGGCAGTACTTC. Translated, it gives CASSLDGTGYSGQYF.